This T cell receptor (beta chain) was recovered during a study of human T cells and chemical hapten exposure. The overall study: Per-sample TCR yields varied mainly from small pooled library volume differences.

This clonotype has more than one count but fewer than ten. What it recognizes is unknown. The study's library attached unique molecular identifiers to single cDNA molecules. Original handling: Between 23,224 and 690,600 TCRs appeared in each sample, and the median stood at about 93,000. TCRdb reanalysed the RACE reads using MiXCR and keeps one entry per CDR3 protein. TCRdb assigned the V and J calls; the authors' analysis was not used. The sample has approximately 33,000 distinct CDR3 sequences, 6.5% to 8.5% seen once. Study-level findings and limits: The study found that DPC sensitization did not change TCRs above 1 in 1000 frequency.

Specified time point: healthy volunteer bleed at 2 weeks. Whole blood that had not been fractionated was the source of extracted total RNA. The receptor was isolated from a human donor in good health. Some clones in this sample may be carry-over from other donors' samples. The sequencing sample was made of whole blood.

CDR3 protein: CASSLGSGRTRDTQYF. The CDR3, as DNA: TGTGCCAGCAGCTTAGGGAGCGGGAGGACCAGGGATACGCAGTATTTT. The chain is built from TRBV11-2 and TRBJ2-3; TRBD2 matches 9 bases. There are 16 residues in the CDR3. V lost 1 base and J lost 6; bases outside the gene matches: 8. Germline CDR1 is SGHAT and CDR2 is FQNNGV.